This TCR beta chain originates from a study of regulatory T cells in long-lasting Graves disease. Time point given: newly diagnosed GD, antithyroid drugs for less than 3 months. PBMC RNA served as the TCR library source. This CDR3 spans 14 amino acids. Per the germline V gene, CDR1 is SGHDT and CDR2 is YYEEEE. V lost 1 base and J 3 bases, leaving 10 bases between the germline ends. This clonotype was recorded many times. Construction of the TCR beta libraries employed iRepertoire HTBI primers in conjunction with Arm-PCR of CDR3 regions. One entry per CDR3 protein results from TCRdb running MiXCR on the multiplex PCR reads. The sample contains about 530,000 distinct CDR3 sequences, roughly a sixth of which appear only once. The sample was also linked to a second study, of T cells in Graves' hyperthyroidism and ophthalmopathy.

The receptor's source is a woman aged 35-65 years with Graves disease. Specimen: peripheral blood mononuclear cells (PBMCs), collected at new diagnosis, from a patient treated with antithyroid drugs. V and J are TRBV5-6 and TRBJ1-1; perhaps TRBD1 as D (5 bases). This chain's CDR3 is CASSLPGHDTEAFF. CDR3 coding DNA: TGTGCCAGCAGCTTGCCAGGGCATGACACTGAAGCTTTCTTT.